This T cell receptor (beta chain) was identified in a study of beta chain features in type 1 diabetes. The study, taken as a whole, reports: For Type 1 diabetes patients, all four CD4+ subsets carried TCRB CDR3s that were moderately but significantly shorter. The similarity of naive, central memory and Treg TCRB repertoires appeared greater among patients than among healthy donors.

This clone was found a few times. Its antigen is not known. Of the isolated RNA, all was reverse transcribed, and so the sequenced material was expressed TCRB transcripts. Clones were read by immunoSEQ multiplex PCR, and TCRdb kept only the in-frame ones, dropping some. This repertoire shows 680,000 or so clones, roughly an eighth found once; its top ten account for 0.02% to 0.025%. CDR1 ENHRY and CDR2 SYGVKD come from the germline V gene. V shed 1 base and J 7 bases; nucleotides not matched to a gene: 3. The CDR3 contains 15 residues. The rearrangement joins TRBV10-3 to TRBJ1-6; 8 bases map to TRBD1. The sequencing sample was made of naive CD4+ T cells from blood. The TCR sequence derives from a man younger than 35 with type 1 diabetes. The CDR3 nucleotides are TGTGCCATCAGTGAGTTGGACAGGGCAAATTCACCCCTCCACTTT. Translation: CAISELDRANSPLHF.